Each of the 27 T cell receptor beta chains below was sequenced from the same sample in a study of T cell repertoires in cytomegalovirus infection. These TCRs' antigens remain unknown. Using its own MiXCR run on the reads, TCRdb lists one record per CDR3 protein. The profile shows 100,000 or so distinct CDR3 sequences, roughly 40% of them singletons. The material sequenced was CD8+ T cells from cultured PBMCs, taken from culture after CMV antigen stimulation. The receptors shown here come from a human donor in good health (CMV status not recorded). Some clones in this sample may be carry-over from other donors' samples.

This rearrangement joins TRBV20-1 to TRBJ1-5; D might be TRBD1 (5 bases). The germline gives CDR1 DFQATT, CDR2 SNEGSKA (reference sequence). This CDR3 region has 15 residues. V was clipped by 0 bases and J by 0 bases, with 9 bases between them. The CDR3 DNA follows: TGCAGTGCTAGAGATCGGGGGGATAGCAATCAGCCCCAGCATTTT. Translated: CSARDRGDSNQPQHF.

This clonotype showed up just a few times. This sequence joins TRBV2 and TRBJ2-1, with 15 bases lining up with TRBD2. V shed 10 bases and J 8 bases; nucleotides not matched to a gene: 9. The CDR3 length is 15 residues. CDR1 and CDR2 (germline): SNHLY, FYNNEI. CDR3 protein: CATKSGLAGGDEQFF. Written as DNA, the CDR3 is TGTGCCACCAAATCGGGACTAGCGGGGGGTGATGAGCAGTTCTTC.

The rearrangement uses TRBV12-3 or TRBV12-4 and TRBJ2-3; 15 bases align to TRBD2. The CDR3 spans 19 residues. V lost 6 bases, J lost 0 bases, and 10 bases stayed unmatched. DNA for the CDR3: TGTGCCAGCAGCCTACTCCTCGGACTAGCGGGGGGGAGCACAGATACGCAGTATTTT. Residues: CASSLLLGLAGGSTDTQYF.

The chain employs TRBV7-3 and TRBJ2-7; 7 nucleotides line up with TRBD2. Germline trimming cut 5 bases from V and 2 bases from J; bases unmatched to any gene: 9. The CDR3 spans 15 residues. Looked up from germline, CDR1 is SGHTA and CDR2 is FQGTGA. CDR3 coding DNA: TGTGCCAGCAGCCCTTCGGGGGGTACTCCCTACGAGCAGTACTTC. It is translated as CASSPSGGTPYEQYF.

This CDR3 is CASSVATSGEARDTQYF. CDR3 coding DNA: TGTGCCAGCAGCGTAGCTACCAGCGGGGAGGCCAGGGATACGCAGTATTTT. The chain couples TRBV9 to TRBJ2-3; 7 nucleotides align to TRBD2. Germline-derived CDR1 and CDR2 are SGDLS and YYNGEE. V lost 0 bases, J lost 6 bases, and 13 bases stayed unmatched. This CDR3 has 17 residues. Complete variable domain (other parts from reference TRBV9 and TRBJ2-3): DSGVTQTPKHLITATGQRVTLRCSPRSGDLSVYWYQQSLDQGLQFLIQYYNGEERAKGNILERFSAQQFPDLHSELNLSSLELGDSALYFCASSVATSGEARDTQYFGPGTRLTVL.

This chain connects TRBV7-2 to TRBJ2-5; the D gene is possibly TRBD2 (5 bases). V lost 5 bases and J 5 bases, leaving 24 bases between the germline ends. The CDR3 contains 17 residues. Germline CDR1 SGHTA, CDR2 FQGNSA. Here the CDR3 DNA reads TGTGCCAGCAGCGAGCTAGCCACCTATGCCCTCGGTGAGACCCAGTACTTC. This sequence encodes CASSELATYALGETQYF.

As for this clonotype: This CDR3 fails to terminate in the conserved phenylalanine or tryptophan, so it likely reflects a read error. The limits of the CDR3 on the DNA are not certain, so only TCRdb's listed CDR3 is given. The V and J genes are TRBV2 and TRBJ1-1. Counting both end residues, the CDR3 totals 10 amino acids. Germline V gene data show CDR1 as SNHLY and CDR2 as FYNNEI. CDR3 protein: CASSEFDVRL.

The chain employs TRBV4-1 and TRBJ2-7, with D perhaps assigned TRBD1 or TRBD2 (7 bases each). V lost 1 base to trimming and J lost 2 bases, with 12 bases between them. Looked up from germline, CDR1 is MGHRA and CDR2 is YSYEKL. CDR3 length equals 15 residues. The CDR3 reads CASSQAAGGAYEQYF. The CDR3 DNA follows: TGCGCCAGCAGCCAAGCGGCAGGGGGGGCCTACGAGCAGTACTTC.

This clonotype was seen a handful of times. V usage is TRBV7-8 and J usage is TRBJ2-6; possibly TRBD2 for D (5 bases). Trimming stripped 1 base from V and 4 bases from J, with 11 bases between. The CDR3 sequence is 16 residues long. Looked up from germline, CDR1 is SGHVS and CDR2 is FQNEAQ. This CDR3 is CASSLGGSTGANVLTF. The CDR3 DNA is TGTGCCAGCAGCTTAGGAGGGTCCACGGGGGCCAACGTCCTGACTTTC. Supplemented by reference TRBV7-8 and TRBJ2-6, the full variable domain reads GAGVSQSPRYKVAKRGQDVALRCDPISGHVSLFWYQQALGQGPEFLTYFQNEAQLDKSGLPSDRFFAERPEGSVSTLKIQRTQQEDSAVYLCASSLGGSTGANVLTFGAGSRLTVL.

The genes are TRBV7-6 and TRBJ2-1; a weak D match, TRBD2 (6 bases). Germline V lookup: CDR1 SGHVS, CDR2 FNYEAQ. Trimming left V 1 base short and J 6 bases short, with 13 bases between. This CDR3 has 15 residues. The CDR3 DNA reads TGTGCCAGCAGCTTAGAGGCGGGACTTATCAATGAGCAGTTCTTC. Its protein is CASSLEAGLINEQFF.

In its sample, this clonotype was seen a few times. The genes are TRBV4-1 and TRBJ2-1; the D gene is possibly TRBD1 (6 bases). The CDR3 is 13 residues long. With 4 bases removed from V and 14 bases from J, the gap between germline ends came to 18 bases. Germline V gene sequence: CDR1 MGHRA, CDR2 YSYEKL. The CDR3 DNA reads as TGCGCCAGCAGCCCAGGGGTTAACTTGTTAAAGTTCTTC. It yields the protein CASSPGVNLLKFF.

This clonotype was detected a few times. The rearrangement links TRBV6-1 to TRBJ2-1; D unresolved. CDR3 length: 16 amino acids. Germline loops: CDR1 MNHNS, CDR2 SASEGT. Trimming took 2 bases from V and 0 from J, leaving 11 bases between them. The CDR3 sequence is CASSELSMSSYNEQFF. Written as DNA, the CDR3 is TGTGCCAGCAGTGAATTATCTATGAGCTCCTACAATGAGCAGTTCTTC.

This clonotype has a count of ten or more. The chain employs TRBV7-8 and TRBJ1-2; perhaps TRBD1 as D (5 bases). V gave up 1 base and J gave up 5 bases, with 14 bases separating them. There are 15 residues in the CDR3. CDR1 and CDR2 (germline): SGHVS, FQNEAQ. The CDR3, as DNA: TGTGCCAGCAGCTTAGAATGGGGCGCTTATTATGGCTACACCTTC. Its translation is CASSLEWGAYYGYTF.

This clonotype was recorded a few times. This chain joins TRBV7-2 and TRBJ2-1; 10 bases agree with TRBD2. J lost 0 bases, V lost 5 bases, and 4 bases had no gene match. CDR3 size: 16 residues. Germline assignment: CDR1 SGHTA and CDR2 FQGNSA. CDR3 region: CASSPSGGASYNEQFF. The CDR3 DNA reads TGTGCCAGCAGCCCGAGCGGGGGGGCCTCCTACAATGAGCAGTTCTTC. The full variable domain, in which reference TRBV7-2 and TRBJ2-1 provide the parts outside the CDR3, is GAGVSQSPSNKVTEKGKDVELRCDPISGHTALYWYRQSLGQGLEFLIYFQGNSAPDKSGLPSDRFSAERTGGSVSTLTIQRTQQEDSAVYLCASSPSGGASYNEQFFGPGTRLTVL.

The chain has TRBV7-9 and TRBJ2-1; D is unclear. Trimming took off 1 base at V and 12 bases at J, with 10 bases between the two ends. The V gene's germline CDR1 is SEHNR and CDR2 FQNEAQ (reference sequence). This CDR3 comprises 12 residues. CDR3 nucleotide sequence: TGTGCCAGCAGCTTAGAGACGGCAGTGCAGTTCTTC. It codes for CASSLETAVQFF.

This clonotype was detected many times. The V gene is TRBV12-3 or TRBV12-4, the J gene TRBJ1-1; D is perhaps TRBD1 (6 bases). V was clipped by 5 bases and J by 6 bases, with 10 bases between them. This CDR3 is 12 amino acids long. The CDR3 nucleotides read TGTGCCAGCAGTGAACAGGGCTCTGAAGCTTTCTTT. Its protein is CASSEQGSEAFF.

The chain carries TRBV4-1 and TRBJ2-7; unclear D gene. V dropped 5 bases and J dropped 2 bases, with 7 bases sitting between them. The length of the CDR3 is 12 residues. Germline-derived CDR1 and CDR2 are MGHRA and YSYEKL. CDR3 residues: CASSGQTYEQYF. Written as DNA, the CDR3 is TGCGCCAGCAGCGGCCAAACCTACGAGCAGTACTTC.

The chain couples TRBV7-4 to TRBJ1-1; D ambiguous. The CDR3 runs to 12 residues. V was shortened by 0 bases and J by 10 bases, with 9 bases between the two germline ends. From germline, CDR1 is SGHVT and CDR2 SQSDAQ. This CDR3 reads CASSLAGGRAFF. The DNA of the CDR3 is TGTGCCAGCAGCTTAGCGGGCGGGAGAGCTTTCTTT. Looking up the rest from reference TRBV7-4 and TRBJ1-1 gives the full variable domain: GAGVSQSPRYKVAKRGRDVALRCDSISGHVTLYWYRQTLGQGSEVLTYSQSDAQRDKSGRPSGRFSAERPERSVSTLKIQRTEQGDSAVYLCASSLAGGRAFFGQGTRLTVV.

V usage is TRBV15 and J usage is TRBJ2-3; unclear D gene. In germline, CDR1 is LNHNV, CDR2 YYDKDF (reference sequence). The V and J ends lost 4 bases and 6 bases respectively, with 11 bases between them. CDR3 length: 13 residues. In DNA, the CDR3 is TGTGCCACCAGCACAGAAGGGCCCGATACGCAGTATTTT. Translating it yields CATSTEGPDTQYF.

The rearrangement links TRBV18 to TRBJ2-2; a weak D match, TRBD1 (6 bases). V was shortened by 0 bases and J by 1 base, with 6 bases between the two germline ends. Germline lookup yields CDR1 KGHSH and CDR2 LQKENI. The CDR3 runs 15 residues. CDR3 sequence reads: CASSPPGQNTGELFF. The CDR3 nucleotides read TGTGCCAGCTCACCACCGGGACAGAACACCGGGGAGCTGTTTTTT. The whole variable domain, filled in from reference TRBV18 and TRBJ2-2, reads NAGVMQNPRHLVRRRGQEARLRCSPMKGHSHVYWYRQLPEEGLKFMVYLQKENIIDESGMPKERFSAEFPKEGPSILRIQQVVRGDSAAYFCASSPPGQNTGELFFGEGSRLTVL.

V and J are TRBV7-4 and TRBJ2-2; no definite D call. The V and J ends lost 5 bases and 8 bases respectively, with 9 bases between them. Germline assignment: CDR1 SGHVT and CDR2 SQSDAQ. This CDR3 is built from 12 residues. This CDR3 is CASSLNLGELFF. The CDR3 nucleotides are TGTGCCAGCAGCCTAAACCTGGGGGAGCTGTTTTTT. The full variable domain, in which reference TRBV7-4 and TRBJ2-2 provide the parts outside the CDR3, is GAGVSQSPRYKVAKRGRDVALRCDSISGHVTLYWYRQTLGQGSEVLTYSQSDAQRDKSGRPSGRFSAERPERSVSTLKIQRTEQGDSAVYLCASSLNLGELFFGEGSRLTVL.

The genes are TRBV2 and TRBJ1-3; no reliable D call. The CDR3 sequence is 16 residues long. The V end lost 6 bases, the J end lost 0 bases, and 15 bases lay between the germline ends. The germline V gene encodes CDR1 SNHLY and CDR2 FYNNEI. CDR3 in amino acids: CASSLSTGSSGNTIYF. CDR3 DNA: TGTGCCAGCAGCCTATCCACCGGGAGCTCTGGAAACACCATATATTTT.

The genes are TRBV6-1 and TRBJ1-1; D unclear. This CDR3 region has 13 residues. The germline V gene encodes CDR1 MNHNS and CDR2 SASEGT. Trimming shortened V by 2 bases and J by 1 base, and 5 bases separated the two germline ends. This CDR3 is CASSEISNTEAFF. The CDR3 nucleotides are TGTGCCAGCAGTGAAATATCGAACACTGAAGCTTTCTTT.

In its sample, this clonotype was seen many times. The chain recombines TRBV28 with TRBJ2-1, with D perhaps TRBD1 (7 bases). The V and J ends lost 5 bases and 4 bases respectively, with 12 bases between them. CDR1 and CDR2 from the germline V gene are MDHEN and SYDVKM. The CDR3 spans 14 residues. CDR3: CASSPQGGYNEQFF. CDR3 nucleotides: TGTGCCAGCAGTCCTCAGGGGGGATACAATGAGCAGTTCTTC.

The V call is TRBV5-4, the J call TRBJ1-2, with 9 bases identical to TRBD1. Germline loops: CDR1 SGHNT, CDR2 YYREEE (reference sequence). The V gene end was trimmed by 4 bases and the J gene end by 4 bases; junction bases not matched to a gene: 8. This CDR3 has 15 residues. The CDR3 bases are TGTGCCAGCAGCGCCTGGACAGGGGCCGGCTATGGCTACACCTTC. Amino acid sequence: CASSAWTGAGYGYTF.

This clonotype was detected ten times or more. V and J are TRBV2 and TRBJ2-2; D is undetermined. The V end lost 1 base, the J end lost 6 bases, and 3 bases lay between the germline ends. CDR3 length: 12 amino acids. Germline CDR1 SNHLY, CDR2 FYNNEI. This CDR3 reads CASSEGAGELFF. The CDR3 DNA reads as TGTGCCAGCAGTGAAGGTGCCGGGGAGCTGTTTTTT.

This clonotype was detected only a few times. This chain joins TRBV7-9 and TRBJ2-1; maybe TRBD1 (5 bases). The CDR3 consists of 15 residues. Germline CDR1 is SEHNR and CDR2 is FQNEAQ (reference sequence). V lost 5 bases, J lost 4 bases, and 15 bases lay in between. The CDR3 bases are TGTGCCAGCAGCCCCACAGGAACCCTATACAATGAGCAGTTCTTC. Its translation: CASSPTGTLYNEQFF.